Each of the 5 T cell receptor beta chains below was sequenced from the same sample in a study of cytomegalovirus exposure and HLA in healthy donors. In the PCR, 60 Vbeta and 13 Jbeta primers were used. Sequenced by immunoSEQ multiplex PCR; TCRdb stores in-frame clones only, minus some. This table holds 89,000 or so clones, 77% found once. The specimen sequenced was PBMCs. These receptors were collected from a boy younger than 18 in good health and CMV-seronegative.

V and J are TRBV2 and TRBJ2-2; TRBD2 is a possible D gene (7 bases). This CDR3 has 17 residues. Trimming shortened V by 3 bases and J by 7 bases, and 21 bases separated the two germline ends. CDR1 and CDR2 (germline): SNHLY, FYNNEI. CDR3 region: CASSDGTGGGPYGELFF. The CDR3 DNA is TGTGCCAGCAGTGATGGAACTGGGGGGGGCCCTTACGGGGAGCTGTTTTTT.

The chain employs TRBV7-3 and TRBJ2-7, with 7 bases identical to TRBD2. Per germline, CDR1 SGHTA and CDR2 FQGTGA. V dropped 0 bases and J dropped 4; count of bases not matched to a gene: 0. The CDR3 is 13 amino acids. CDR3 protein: CASSLTSGYEQYF. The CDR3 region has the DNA TGTGCCAGCAGCTTAACTAGCGGGTACGAGCAGTACTTC.

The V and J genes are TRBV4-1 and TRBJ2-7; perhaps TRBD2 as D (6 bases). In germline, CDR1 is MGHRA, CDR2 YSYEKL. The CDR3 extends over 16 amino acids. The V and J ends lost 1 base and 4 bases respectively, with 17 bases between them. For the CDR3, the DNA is TGCGCCAGCAGCCAAGTGCAGCAACGGAGGGATTACGAGCAGTACTTC. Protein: CASSQVQQRRDYEQYF.

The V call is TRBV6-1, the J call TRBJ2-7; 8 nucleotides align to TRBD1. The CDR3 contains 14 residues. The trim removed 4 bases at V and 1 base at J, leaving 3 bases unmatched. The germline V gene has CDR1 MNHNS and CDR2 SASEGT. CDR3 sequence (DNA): TGTGCCAGCAGTGGGGACAGGTATTCCTACGAGCAGTACTTC. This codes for CASSGDRYSYEQYF.

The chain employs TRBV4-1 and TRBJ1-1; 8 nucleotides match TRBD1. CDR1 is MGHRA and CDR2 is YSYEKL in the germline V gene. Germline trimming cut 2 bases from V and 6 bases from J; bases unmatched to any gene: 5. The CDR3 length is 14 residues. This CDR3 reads CASSQSSDRAEAFF. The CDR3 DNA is TGCGCCAGCAGCCAATCCTCGGACAGGGCTGAAGCTTTCTTT.